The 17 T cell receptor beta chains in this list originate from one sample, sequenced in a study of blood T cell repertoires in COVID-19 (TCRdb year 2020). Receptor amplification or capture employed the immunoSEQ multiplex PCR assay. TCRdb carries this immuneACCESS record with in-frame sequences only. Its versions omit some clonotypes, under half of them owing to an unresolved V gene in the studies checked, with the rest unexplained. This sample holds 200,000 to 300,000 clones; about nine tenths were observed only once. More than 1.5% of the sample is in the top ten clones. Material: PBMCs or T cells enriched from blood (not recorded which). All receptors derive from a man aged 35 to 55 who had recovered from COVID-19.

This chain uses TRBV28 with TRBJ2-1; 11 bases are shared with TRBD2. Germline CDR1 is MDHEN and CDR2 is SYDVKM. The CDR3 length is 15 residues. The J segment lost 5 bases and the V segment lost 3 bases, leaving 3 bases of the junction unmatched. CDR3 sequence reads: CASSFRLAGNNEQFF. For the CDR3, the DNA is TGTGCCAGCAGTTTCCGACTAGCGGGAAACAATGAGCAGTTCTTC.

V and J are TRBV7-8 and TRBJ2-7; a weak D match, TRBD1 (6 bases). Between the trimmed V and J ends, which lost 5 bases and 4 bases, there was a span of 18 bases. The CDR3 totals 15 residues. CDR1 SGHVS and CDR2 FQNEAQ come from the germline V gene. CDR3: CASSLFQGPSYEQYF. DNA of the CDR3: TGTGCCAGCAGCCTTTTTCAGGGGCCCTCGTACGAGCAGTACTTC.

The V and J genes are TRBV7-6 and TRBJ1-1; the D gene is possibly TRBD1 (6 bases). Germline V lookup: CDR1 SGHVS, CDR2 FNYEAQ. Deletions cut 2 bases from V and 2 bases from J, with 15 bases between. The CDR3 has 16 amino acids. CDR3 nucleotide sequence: TGTGCCAGCAGCTTATCAGGGACAACCTATAACACTGAAGCTTTCTTT. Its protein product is CASSLSGTTYNTEAFF.

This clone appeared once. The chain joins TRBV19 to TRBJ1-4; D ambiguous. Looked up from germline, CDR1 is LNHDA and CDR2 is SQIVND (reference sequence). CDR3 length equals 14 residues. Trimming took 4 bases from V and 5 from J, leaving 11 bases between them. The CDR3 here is CASSKEVSNEKLFF. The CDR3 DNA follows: TGTGCCAGTAGTAAGGAGGTTTCGAATGAAAAACTGTTTTTT.

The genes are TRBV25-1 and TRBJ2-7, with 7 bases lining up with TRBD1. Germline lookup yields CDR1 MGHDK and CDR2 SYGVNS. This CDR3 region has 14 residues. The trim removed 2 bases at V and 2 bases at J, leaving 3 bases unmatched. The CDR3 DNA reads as TGTGCCAGCAGTGAACTGGGACAGACCTACGAGCAGTACTTC. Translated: CASSELGQTYEQYF.

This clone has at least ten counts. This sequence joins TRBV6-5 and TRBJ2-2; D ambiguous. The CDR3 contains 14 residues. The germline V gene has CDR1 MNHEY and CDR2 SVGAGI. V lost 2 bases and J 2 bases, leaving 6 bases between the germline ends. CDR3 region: CASSYGPNTGELFF. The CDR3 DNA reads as TGTGCCAGCAGTTACGGGCCAAACACCGGGGAGCTGTTTTTT.

The CDR3 loop reads CASSLDGQYNQPQHF. CDR3 in DNA: TGTGCCAGCAGCTTAGATGGGCAGTACAATCAGCCCCAGCATTTT. The chain combines TRBV11-2 with TRBJ1-5; D not resolved. The CDR3 runs to 15 residues. V shed 0 bases and J shed 3 bases, with 9 bases lying between them. Germline V gene lookup returns CDR1 SGHAT and CDR2 FQNNGV.

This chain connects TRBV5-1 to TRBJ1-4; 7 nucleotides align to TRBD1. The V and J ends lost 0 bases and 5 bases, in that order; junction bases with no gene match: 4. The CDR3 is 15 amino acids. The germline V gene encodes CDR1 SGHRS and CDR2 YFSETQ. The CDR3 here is CASSLEGTENEKLFF. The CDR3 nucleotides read TGCGCCAGCAGCTTGGAGGGGACAGAGAATGAAAAACTGTTTTTT.

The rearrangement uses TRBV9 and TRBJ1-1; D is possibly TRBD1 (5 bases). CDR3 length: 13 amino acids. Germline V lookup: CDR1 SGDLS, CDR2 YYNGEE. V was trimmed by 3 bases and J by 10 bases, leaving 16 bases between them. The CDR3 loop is CASSDTEGLVAFF. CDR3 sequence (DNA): TGTGCCAGCAGCGACACGGAGGGGTTGGTAGCTTTCTTT.

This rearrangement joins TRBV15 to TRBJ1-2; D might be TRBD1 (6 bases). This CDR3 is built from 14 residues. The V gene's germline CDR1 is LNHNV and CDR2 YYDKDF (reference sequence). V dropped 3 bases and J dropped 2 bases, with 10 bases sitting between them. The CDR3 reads CATSRGTGNYGYTF. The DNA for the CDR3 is TGTGCCACCAGCAGGGGAACAGGGAACTATGGCTACACCTTC.

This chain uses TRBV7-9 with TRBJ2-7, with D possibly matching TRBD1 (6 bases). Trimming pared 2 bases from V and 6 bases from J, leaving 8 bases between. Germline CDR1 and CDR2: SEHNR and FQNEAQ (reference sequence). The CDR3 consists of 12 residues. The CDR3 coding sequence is TGTGCCAGCAGCTTACTAGGGGGCGAGCAGTACTTC. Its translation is CASSLLGGEQYF.

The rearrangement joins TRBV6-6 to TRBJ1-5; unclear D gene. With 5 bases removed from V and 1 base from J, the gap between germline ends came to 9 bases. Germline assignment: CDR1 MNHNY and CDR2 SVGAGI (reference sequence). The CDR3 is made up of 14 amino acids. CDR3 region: CASSPHRSNQPQHF. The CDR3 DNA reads TGTGCCAGCAGTCCACATCGAAGCAATCAGCCCCAGCATTTT.

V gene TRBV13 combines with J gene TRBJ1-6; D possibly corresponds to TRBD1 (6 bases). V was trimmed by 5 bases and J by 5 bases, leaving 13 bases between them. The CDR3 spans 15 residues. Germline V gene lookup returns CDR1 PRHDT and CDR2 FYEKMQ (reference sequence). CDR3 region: CASSLSGVHNSPLHF. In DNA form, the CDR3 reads TGTGCCAGCAGCCTCTCAGGGGTCCATAATTCACCCCTCCACTTT. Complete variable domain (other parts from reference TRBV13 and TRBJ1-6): AAGVIQSPRHLIKEKRETATLKCYPIPRHDTVYWYQQGPGQDPQFLISFYEKMQSDKGSIPDRFSAQQFSDYHSELNMSSLELGDSALYFCASSLSGVHNSPLHFGNGTRLTVT.

The CDR3 DNA is TGTGCCAGCAGCCCGCCGGGTCACTCTGGAAACACCATATATTTT. It yields the protein CASSPPGHSGNTIYF. This chain joins TRBV7-9 and TRBJ1-3; D remains ambiguous. Germline assignment: CDR1 SEHNR and CDR2 FQNEAQ (reference sequence). The CDR3 is made up of 15 amino acids. Trimming took off 5 bases at V and 0 bases at J, with 11 bases between the two ends.

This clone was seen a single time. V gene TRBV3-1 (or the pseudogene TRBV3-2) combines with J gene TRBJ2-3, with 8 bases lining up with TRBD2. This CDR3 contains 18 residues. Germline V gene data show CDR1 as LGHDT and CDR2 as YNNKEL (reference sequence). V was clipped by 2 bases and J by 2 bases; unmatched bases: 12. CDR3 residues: CASSQWPEGGGNTDTQYF. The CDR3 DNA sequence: TGTGCCAGCAGCCAATGGCCGGAGGGCGGGGGGAACACAGATACGCAGTATTTT.

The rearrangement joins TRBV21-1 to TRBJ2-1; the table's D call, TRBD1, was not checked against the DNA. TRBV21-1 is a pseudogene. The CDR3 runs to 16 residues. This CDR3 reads CASSNLQGALNNEQFF. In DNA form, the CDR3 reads TGTGCCAGCAGCAATTTGCAGGGGGCCCTGAACAATGAGCAGTTCTTC.

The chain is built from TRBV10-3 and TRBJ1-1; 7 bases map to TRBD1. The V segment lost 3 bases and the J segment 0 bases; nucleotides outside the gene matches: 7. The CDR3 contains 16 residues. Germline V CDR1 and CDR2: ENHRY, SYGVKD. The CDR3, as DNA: TGTGCCATCAGTGACGGGACAGTAGGGTTGAACACTGAAGCTTTCTTT. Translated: CAISDGTVGLNTEAFF.